Listed below are T cell receptor beta chains from one sample, sequenced in a study of blood T cells in healthy people across ages. TCRdb redid the calling of the 5' RACE reads with MiXCR, one entry per CDR3 protein. In the table there are about 1,400,000 distinct CDR3 sequences, around 55% of which are singletons. The sample consisted of blood. The receptors originated from a man aged 18-30 years in good health. The CDR3 runs from the conserved cysteine through the conserved F or W. The D gene is left open where the match is weak. Where a row states a size, it is once, few, many or the class of an expanded clone; other rows omit it.

clone_size	j_call	v_call	d_call	cdr3_aa	cdr3_nt
-	TRBJ1-1	TRBV18	-	CASSPDGIEAFF	TGTGCCAGCTCACCGGACGGTATAGAAGCTTTCTTT
-	TRBJ2-5	TRBV5-7	TRBD1	CASSPDRGRETGYF	TGTGCCAGCAGCCCGGACAGGGGGCGAGAGACCGGGTACTTC
-	TRBJ2-2	TRBV29-1	TRBD1	CSVTSVDRVTGELFF	TGCAGCGTTACTTCCGTGGACAGGGTCACCGGGGAGCTGTTTTTT
-	TRBJ1-5	TRBV30	-	CAWSVDHSGSPPQHF	TGTGCCTGGAGTGTCGATCACAGCGGGTCGCCGCCCCAGCATTTT
once	TRBJ2-7	TRBV3-1	TRBD1	CASSQGTGGGGPTGQYF	TGTGCCAGCAGCCAAGGGACAGGGGGCGGCGGCCCTACAGGGCAGTACTTC
-	TRBJ2-1	TRBV5-5	-	CASNGEQFF	TGTGCCAGTAACGGGGAGCAGTTCTTC
-	TRBJ2-1	TRBV29-1	TRBD2	CSVRSGRANEQFF	TGCAGCGTTCGGAGCGGGAGGGCCAATGAGCAGTTCTTC
-	TRBJ1-2	TRBV3-1	TRBD1	CASSQATGGGYTF	TGTGCCAGCAGCCAAGCGACAGGGGGAGGCTACACCTTC
-	TRBJ1-1	TRBV10-2	-	CASTQGGMGLNTEAFF	TGCGCCAGCACCCAAGGAGGTATGGGCTTGAACACTGAAGCTTTCTTT
few	TRBJ1-1	TRBV7-9	-	CASSSPGRNTEAFF	TGTGCCAGCAGCTCACCGGGACGGAACACTGAAGCTTTCTTT
-	TRBJ2-7	TRBV5-1	-	CASSKGPRAEQYF	TGCGCCAGCAGCAAGGGACCGCGGGCCGAGCAGTACTTC
-	TRBJ2-7	TRBV4-3	-	CASSQDNRAPLSSHEQYF	TGCGCCAGCAGCCAAGATAACAGGGCCCCATTAAGCTCCCACGAGCAGTACTTC
-	TRBJ2-5	TRBV5-4	-	CASSRDSYGGQETQYF	TGTGCCAGCAGCCGAGATTCCTATGGAGGCCAAGAGACCCAGTACTTC
-	TRBJ2-7	TRBV4-1	-	CASSQGQAKGVYEQYF	TGCGCCAGCAGCCAAGGACAGGCTAAGGGGGTCTACGAGCAGTACTTC
few	TRBJ1-2	TRBV9	TRBD1	CASSVGTGAYGYTF	TGTGCCAGCAGCGTGGGGACAGGTGCCTATGGCTACACCTTC
-	TRBJ2-7	TRBV4-1	TRBD2	CASSQEGLAESYEQYF	TGCGCCAGCAGCCAAGAGGGACTAGCGGAATCCTACGAGCAGTACTTC
-	TRBJ1-2	TRBV9	TRBD1	CASRAQPTGVGYGYTF	TGTGCCAGCAGGGCACAACCGACAGGGGTAGGCTATGGCTACACCTTC
few	TRBJ1-5	TRBV4-1	TRBD1	CASSQAPGQGFNQPQHF	TGCGCCAGCAGCCAGGCCCCGGGACAGGGTTTCAATCAGCCCCAGCATTTT
-	TRBJ2-1	TRBV4-2	-	CASSRPRNSYNEQFF	TGTGCCAGCAGCCGACCCCGTAACTCCTACAATGAGCAGTTCTTC
-	TRBJ1-2	TRBV6-5	TRBD1	CASSYSLRDRGNHTF	TGTGCCAGCAGTTACTCTTTAAGAGACAGGGGGAACCACACCTTC
-	TRBJ2-5	TRBV7-2	-	CASSPNGRVQETQYF	TGTGCCAGCAGTCCCAACGGGAGAGTCCAAGAGACCCAGTACTTC
-	TRBJ2-7	TRBV29-1	-	CSVYGGPGGLSYEQYF	TGCAGCGTTTACGGGGGGCCAGGGGGCCTCTCCTACGAGCAGTACTTC
-	TRBJ2-7	TRBV20-1	-	CSGQGPGYEQYF	TGCAGTGGTCAGGGTCCGGGGTACGAGCAGTACTTC
-	TRBJ1-2	TRBV4-3	TRBD1	CASSQVPGGAYGYTF	TGCGCCAGCAGCCAAGTGCCAGGGGGAGCCTATGGCTACACCTTC
-	TRBJ2-1	TRBV29-1	-	CSVAGQGNEQFF	TGCAGCGTTGCCGGCCAGGGGAATGAGCAGTTCTTC
few	TRBJ1-1	TRBV28	-	CASSWTATEAFF	TGTGCCAGCAGTTGGACAGCCACTGAAGCTTTCTTT
once	TRBJ2-7	TRBV2	-	CASRRDSYSYEQYF	TGTGCCAGCAGGCGAGACAGCTACTCCTACGAGCAGTACTTC
many	TRBJ2-1	TRBV29-1	-	CSVRVANGNEQFF	TGCAGCGTTCGGGTGGCAAATGGTAATGAGCAGTTCTTC
few	TRBJ2-1	TRBV20-1	TRBD2	CSARDGRTFGDEQFF	TGCAGTGCTAGAGACGGGAGGACCTTCGGGGATGAGCAGTTCTTC
-	TRBJ2-5	TRBV29-1	-	CSVAEGETQYF	TGCAGCGTTGCCGAGGGGGAGACCCAGTACTTC
-	TRBJ1-2	TRBV12-3/TRBV12-4	-	CASSPYQNYGYTF	TGTGCCAGCAGTCCTTACCAAAACTATGGCTACACCTTC
-	TRBJ1-4	TRBV15	-	CATSRLPYRVTSNEKLFF	TGTGCCACCAGCAGACTTCCCTACAGGGTAACTTCTAATGAAAAACTGTTTTTT
-	TRBJ1-4	TRBV28	-	CASSFAGGNNEKLFF	TGTGCCAGCAGTTTTGCGGGCGGAAATAATGAAAAACTGTTTTTT
-	TRBJ2-1	TRBV12-3/TRBV12-4	TRBD2	CASSSTSGTSGSSYNEQFF	TGTGCCAGCAGTTCGACCTCCGGGACTAGCGGGAGCTCCTACAATGAGCAGTTCTTC
few	TRBJ2-7	TRBV5-6	-	CASRRSTLSFSYEQYF	TGTGCCAGCAGGCGGTCCACACTATCTTTCTCCTACGAGCAGTACTTC
-	TRBJ2-1	TRBV14	-	CASSLGRPGEQFF	TGTGCCAGCAGCCTGGGGAGGCCGGGTGAGCAGTTCTTC
-	TRBJ2-7	TRBV9	-	CASSVGAREKGSEQYF	TGTGCCAGCAGCGTAGGGGCTCGGGAGAAAGGCTCCGAGCAGTACTTC
-	TRBJ2-4	TRBV28	TRBD1	CASSTTGNSAQYF	TGTGCCAGCAGCACGACAGGGAATTCGGCGCAGTACTTC
few	TRBJ1-2	TRBV4-1	-	CASSQVLPDVYGYTF	TGCGCCAGCAGCCAAGTGCTTCCGGACGTTTATGGCTACACCTTC
-	TRBJ2-4	TRBV3-1	TRBD1	CASSLRTGKNIQYF	TGTGCCAGCAGCCTTCGGACAGGAAAAAACATTCAGTACTTC
few	TRBJ2-3	TRBV20-1	-	CSARDGAQTQYF	TGCAGTGCTAGAGATGGGGCTCAGACGCAGTATTTT
few	TRBJ2-1	TRBV29-1	-	CSVETGDYNEQFF	TGCAGCGTTGAAACTGGGGATTACAATGAGCAGTTCTTC
-	TRBJ2-7	TRBV6-2/TRBV6-3	-	CASSAFQGNEQYF	TGTGCCAGCAGCGCCTTCCAGGGCAATGAGCAGTACTTC
-	TRBJ2-2	TRBV27	-	CASEAANTGELFF	TGTGCCAGCGAGGCCGCGAACACCGGGGAGCTGTTTTTT
few	TRBJ2-7	TRBV3-1	TRBD2	CASSGGRTSYEQYF	TGTGCCAGCAGCGGCGGGAGGACCTCCTACGAGCAGTACTTC
few	TRBJ1-2	TRBV29-1	TRBD1	CSVGSGGEGYTF	TGCAGCGTTGGTTCAGGGGGCGAGGGCTACACCTTC
few	TRBJ1-5	TRBV7-8	TRBD1	CASSSHHRGANQPQHF	TGTGCCAGCAGCTCCCACCACAGGGGAGCGAATCAGCCCCAGCATTTT
few	TRBJ2-2	TRBV10-1	-	CASSLAEDRELFF	TGCGCCAGCAGCCTAGCAGAGGACCGGGAGCTGTTTTTT
-	TRBJ1-2	TRBV2	-	CASSEAGAYGYTF	TGTGCCAGCAGTGAGGCAGGGGCCTATGGCTACACCTTC
-	TRBJ2-1	TRBV12-3/TRBV12-4	TRBD2	CASNLAGDREQFF	TGTGCCAGCAACCTAGCGGGAGATCGTGAGCAGTTCTTC
few	TRBJ2-1	TRBV29-1	-	CSVVTPGPLREQFF	TGCAGCGTTGTCACCCCGGGACCCCTTCGGGAGCAGTTCTTC
-	TRBJ2-1	TRBV12-3/TRBV12-4	-	CASSSRRGGMDYNEQFF	TGTGCCAGCAGCTCCAGGCGCGGCGGGATGGACTACAATGAGCAGTTCTTC
-	TRBJ1-2	TRBV6-6	-	CASSYSPGPNYGYTF	TGTGCCAGCAGTTACTCGCCTGGGCCGAACTATGGCTACACCTTC
few	TRBJ2-7	TRBV2	-	CASSSLAFDSYEQYF	TGTGCCAGCAGCTCACTAGCATTCGATTCCTACGAGCAGTACTTC
-	TRBJ2-5	TRBV4-1	-	CASSQVKGLETQYF	TGCGCCAGCAGCCAAGTGAAAGGGTTAGAGACCCAGTACTTC
-	TRBJ2-1	TRBV24-1	TRBD2	CATSDPTSGMSNEQFF	TGTGCCACCAGTGACCCGACTAGCGGGATGAGTAATGAGCAGTTCTTC
-	TRBJ2-2	TRBV5-4	-	CASSLSLDANTGELFF	TGTGCCAGCAGCTTGTCTCTGGATGCGAACACCGGGGAGCTGTTTTTT